A single T cell receptor beta chain is shown here with its context. The antigen remains undetermined. The cDNA had a unique molecular identifier and a template-switch universal primer site. TCRdb re-called the 5' RACE reads with MiXCR, one entry per CDR3 protein. The sample includes approximately 350,000 distinct CDR3 sequences, approximately 13% of them seen just once. Each donor was a healthy Caucasian. The record originates from a study of identical twins. The study, taken as a whole, reports: Compared with models, monozygotic twins showed more out-of-frame TCR alpha sharing.

Germline CDR1 SNHLY, CDR2 FYNNEI. With V trimmed by 8 bases and J by 0 bases, 8 bases remained unmatched. The length of the CDR3 is 15 residues. The sample was also reused in another study, on yellow fever vaccine responses in identical twins.

The specimen was CD8+ T cells sorted from blood. This TCR was recovered from a young woman in good health. The chain is built from TRBV2 and TRBJ2-3, with 7 bases that match TRBD2. CDR3 nucleotide sequence: TGTGCCAGCCTAGGCGGGAGAACAAGCACAGATACGCAGTATTTT. It specifies CASLGGRTSTDTQYF.